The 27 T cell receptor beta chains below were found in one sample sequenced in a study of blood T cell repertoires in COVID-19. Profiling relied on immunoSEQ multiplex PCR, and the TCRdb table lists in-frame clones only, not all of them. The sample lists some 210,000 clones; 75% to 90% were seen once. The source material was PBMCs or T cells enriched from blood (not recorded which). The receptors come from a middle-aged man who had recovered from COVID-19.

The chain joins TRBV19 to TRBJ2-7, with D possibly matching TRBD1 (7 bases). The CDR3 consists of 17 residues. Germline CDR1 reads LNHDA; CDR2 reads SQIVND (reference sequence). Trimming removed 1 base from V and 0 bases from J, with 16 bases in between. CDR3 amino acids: CASSIGRGQRSSYEQYF. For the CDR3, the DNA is TGTGCCAGTAGTATAGGGAGGGGACAGAGGAGCTCCTACGAGCAGTACTTC.

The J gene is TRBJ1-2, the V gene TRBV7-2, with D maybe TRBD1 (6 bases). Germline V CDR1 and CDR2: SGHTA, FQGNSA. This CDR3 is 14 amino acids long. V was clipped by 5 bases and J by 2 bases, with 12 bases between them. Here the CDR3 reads CASSPRTENYGYTF. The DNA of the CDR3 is TGTGCCAGCAGCCCCCGGACAGAAAACTATGGCTACACCTTC. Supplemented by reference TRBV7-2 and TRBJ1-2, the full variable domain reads GAGVSQSPSNKVTEKGKDVELRCDPISGHTALYWYRQSLGQGLEFLIYFQGNSAPDKSGLPSDRFSAERTGGSVSTLTIQRTQQEDSAVYLCASSPRTENYGYTFGSGTRLTVV.

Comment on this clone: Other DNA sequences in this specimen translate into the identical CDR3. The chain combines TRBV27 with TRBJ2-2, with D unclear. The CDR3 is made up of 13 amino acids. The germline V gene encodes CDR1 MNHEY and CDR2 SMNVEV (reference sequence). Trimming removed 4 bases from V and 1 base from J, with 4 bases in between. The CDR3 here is CASSSRNTGELFF. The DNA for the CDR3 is TGTGCCAGCAGTTCCAGGAACACCGGGGAGCTGTTTTTT.

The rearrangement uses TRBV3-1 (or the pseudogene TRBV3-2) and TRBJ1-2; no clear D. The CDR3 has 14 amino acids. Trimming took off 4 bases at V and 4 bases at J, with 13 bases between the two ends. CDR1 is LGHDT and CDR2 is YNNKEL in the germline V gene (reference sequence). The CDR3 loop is CASSPRANSYGYTF. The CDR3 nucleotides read TGTGCCAGCAGCCCCCGCGCAAACAGCTATGGCTACACCTTC.

The CDR3: CASSQAWDRGSRGANVLTF. CDR3 nucleotide sequence: TGTGCCAGCAGCCAAGCCTGGGACAGGGGATCTAGGGGGGCCAACGTCCTGACTTTC. The V gene is TRBV3-1 (or the pseudogene TRBV3-2), the J gene TRBJ2-6, with TRBD1 matching 10 bases. This CDR3 is built from 19 residues. The V gene end was trimmed by 1 base and the J gene end by 4 bases; junction bases not matched to a gene: 10. Germline values: CDR1 LGHDT, CDR2 YNNKEL (reference sequence).

The CDR3 DNA follows: TGCGCCAGCAGCTTGGCGTGGGGGGACACTGAAGCTTTCTTT. Amino acids: CASSLAWGDTEAFF. The chain carries TRBV5-1 and TRBJ1-1; D may be TRBD1 (5 bases). CDR1 is SGHRS and CDR2 is YFSETQ in the germline V gene. Trimming took off 0 bases at V and 3 bases at J, with 9 bases between the two ends. This CDR3 contains 14 residues.

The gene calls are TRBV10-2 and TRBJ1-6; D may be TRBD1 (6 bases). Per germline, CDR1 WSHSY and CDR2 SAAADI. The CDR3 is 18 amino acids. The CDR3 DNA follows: TGCCCCCCCCGTGGGGGGGGATCGGGAGGGGGTACCAATTCACCCCTCCACTTT. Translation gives CPPRGGGSGGGTNSPLHF.

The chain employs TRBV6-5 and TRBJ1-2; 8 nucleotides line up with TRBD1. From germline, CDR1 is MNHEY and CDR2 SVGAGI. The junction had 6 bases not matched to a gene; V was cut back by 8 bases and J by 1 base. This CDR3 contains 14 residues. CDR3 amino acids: CASAKDRDNYGYTF. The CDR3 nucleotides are TGTGCCAGCGCCAAGGACAGGGATAACTATGGCTACACCTTC.

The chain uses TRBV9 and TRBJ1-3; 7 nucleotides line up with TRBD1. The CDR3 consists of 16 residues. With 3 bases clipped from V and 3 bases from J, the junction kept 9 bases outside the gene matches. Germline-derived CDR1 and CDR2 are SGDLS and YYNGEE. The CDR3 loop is CASSGRGAGIGNTIYF. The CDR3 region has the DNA TGTGCCAGCAGCGGCAGGGGGGCTGGAATTGGAAACACCATATATTTT.

Written as DNA, the CDR3 is TGTGCCAGCAGCTTATCCCGGACTAGCGGGAGAGATACGCAGTATTTT. Protein product: CASSLSRTSGRDTQYF. The chain couples TRBV7-3 to TRBJ2-3; 13 positions match TRBD2. Germline CDR1 and CDR2: SGHTA and FQGTGA. V gave up 2 bases and J gave up 5 bases; unmatched junction bases: 4. The CDR3 runs to 16 residues.

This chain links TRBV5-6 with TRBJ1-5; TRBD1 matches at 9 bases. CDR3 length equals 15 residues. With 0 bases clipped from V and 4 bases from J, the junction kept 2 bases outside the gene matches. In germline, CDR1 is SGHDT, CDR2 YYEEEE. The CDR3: CASSLGDRENQPQHF. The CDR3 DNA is TGTGCCAGCAGCTTGGGGGACAGGGAGAATCAGCCCCAGCATTTT.

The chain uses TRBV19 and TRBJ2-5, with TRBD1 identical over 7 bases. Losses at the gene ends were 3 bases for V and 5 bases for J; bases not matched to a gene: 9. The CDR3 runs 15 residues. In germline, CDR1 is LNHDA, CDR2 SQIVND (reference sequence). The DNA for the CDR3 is TGTGCCAGTAGTATCGGCAGGGGGATCGGGGAGACCCAGTACTTC. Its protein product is CASSIGRGIGETQYF.

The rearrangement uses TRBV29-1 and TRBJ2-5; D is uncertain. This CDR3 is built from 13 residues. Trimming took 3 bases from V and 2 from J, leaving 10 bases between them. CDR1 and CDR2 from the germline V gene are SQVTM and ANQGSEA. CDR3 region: CSVDYGLQETQYF. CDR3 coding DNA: TGCAGCGTTGACTACGGTTTACAAGAGACCCAGTACTTC.

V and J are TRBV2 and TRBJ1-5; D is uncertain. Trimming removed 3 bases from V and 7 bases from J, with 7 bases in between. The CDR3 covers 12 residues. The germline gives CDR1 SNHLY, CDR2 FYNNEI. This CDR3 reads CASSDEAQPQHF. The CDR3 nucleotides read TGTGCCAGCAGTGATGAGGCCCAGCCCCAGCATTTT.

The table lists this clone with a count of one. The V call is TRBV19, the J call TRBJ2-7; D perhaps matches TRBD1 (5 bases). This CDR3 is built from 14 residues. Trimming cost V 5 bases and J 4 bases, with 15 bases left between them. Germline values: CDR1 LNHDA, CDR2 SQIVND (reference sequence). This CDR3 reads CASSFLFDSYEQYF. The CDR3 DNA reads TGTGCCAGTAGTTTTCTCTTCGACAGTTACGAGCAGTACTTC.

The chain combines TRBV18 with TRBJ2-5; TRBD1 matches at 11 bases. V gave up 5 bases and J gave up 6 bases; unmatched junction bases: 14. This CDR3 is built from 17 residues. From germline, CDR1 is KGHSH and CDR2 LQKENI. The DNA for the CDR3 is TGTGCCAGCTCAAATCAAGGCCCGGGACAGGGGGTCCAGACCCAGTACTTC. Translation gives CASSNQGPGQGVQTQYF. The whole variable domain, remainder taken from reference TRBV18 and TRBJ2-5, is NAGVMQNPRHLVRRRGQEARLRCSPMKGHSHVYWYRQLPEEGLKFMVYLQKENIIDESGMPKERFSAEFPKEGPSILRIQQVVRGDSAAYFCASSNQGPGQGVQTQYFGPGTRLLVL.

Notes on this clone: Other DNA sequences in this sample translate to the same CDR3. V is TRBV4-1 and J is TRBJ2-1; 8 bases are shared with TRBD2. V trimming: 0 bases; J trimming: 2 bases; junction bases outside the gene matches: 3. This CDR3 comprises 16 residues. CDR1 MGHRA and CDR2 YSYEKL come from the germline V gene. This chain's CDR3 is CASSQEGGRTYNEQFF. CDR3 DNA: TGCGCCAGCAGCCAAGAGGGCGGGAGGACCTACAATGAGCAGTTCTTC.

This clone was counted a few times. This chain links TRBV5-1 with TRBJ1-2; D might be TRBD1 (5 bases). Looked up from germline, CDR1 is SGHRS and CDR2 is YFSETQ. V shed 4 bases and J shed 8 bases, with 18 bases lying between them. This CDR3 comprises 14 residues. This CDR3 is CASSPGGGPGGYTF. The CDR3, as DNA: TGCGCCAGCAGCCCGGGGGGAGGGCCAGGAGGCTACACCTTC.

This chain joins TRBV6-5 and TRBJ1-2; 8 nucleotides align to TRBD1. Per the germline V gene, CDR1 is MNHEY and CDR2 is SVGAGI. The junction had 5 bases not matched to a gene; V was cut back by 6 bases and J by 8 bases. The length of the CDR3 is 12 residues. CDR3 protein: CASRDRVFGYTF. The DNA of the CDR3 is TGTGCCAGCAGGGACAGGGTGTTCGGCTACACCTTC.

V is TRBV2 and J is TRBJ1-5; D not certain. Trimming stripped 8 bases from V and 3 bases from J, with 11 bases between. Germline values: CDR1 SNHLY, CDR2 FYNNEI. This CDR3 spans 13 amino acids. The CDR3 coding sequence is TGTGCCAGCCAGACTTTGGCCAATCAGCCCCAGCATTTT. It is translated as CASQTLANQPQHF.

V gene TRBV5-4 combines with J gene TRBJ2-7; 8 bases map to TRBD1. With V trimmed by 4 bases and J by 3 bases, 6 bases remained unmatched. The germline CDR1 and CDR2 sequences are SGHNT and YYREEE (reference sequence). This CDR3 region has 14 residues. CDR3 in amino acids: CASSIPGGLYEQYF. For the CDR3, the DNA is TGTGCCAGCAGCATTCCAGGGGGCCTCTACGAGCAGTACTTC.

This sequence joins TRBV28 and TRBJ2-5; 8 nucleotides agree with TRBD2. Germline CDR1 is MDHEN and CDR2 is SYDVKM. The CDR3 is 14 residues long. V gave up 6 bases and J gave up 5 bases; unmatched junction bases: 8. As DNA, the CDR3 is TGTGCCAGCAGGCGAGCGGGAGAGGGGGAGACCCAGTACTTC. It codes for CASRRAGEGETQYF.

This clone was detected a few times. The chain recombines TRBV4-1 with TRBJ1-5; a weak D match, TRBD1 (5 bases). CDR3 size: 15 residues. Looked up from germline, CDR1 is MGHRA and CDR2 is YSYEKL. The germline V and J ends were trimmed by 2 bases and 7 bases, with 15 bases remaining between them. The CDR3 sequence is CASSQIPDKGQPQHF. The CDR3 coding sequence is TGCGCCAGCAGCCAAATCCCGGACAAGGGACAGCCCCAGCATTTT.

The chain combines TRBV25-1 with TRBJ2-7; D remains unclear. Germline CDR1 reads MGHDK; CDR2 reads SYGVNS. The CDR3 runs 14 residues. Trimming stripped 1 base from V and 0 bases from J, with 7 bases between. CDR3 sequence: CASSEFVSSYEQYF. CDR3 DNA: TGTGCCAGCAGTGAATTCGTCAGCTCCTACGAGCAGTACTTC.

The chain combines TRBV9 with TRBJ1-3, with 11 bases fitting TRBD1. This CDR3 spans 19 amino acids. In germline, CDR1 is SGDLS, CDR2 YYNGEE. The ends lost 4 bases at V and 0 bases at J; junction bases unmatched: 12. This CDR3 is CASSPPIGTGGISGNTIYF. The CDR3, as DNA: TGTGCCAGCAGCCCACCTATCGGGACAGGGGGTATCTCTGGAAACACCATATATTTT.

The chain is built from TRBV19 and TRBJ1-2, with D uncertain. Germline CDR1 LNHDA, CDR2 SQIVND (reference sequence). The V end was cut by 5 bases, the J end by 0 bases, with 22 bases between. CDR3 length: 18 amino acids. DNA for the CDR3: TGTGCCAGTAGTTCCGGAGACTCGGGAGTTTCGGCTAACTATGGCTACACCTTC. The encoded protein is CASSSGDSGVSANYGYTF.

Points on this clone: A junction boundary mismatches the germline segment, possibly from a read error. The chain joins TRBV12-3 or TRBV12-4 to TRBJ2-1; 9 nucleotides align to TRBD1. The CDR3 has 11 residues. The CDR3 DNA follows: TGTGCCAGCAGTTCGGGACAGGGAAAGCTCTTC. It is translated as CASSSGQGKLF.